The rows below give T cell receptor beta chains drawn from one sample of a study of cytomegalovirus exposure and HLA in healthy donors. The data were produced by immunoSEQ multiplex PCR, yet TCRdb's version contains in-frame clones alone and is incomplete. This table has about 130,000 clones, approximately 61% appearing once. The sample taken for sequencing was PBMCs. These receptors were obtained from a human donor in good health. Each CDR3 is given with its conserved first and last residue. Fields, in order: CDR3 length, J gene, clone size, D gene, V gene, CDR3 protein, CDR3 DNA. D genes are given only for firm matches. Only some rows state a clone size, as once, few, many or a class for expanded clones.

>16|TRBJ2-3|.|TRBD2|TRBV11-2
CASRFFSGREVDTQYF
TGTGCCAGCAGATTCTTTAGCGGGAGGGAAGTAGATACGCAGTATTTT
>16|TRBJ2-1|.|TRBD2|TRBV4-3
CASSQGGGRPYNEQFF
TGCGCCAGCAGCCAAGGGGGCGGGAGGCCCTACAATGAGCAGTTCTTC
>11|TRBJ1-5|.|.|TRBV6-6
CASGRDQPQHF
TGTGCCAGCGGCAGGGATCAGCCCCAGCATTTT
>16|TRBJ2-7|.|TRBD2|TRBV5-4
CASRTVAGGPSGEQYF
TGTGCCAGCAGGACCGTAGCGGGAGGGCCGTCTGGCGAGCAGTACTTC
>15|TRBJ2-7|.|TRBD2|TRBV19
CASSIGAGVTYEQYF
TGTGCCAGTAGTATCGGGGCGGGAGTCACCTACGAGCAGTACTTC
>12|TRBJ2-1|few|.|TRBV19
CASSIVPLEQFF
TGTGCCAGTAGTATAGTCCCACTAGAGCAGTTCTTC
>15|TRBJ2-7|once|TRBD2|TRBV10-3
CAISGTSGSSYEQYF
TGTGCCATCAGTGGGACTAGCGGGAGCTCCTACGAGCAGTACTTC
>15|TRBJ2-3|few|TRBD1|TRBV25-1
CASSPSQGAKDTQYF
TGTGCCAGCAGCCCATCACAGGGGGCTAAAGATACGCAGTATTTT
>14|TRBJ2-1|.|.|TRBV13
CASSLWSGGNEQFF
TGTGCCAGCAGCTTATGGTCCGGAGGGAATGAGCAGTTCTTC
>15|TRBJ1-1|.|.|TRBV11-1
CASSLGARPNTEAFF
TGTGCCAGCAGCTTAGGGGCGCGTCCGAACACTGAAGCTTTCTTT
>16|TRBJ1-2|.|TRBD1|TRBV13
CASSLSGTALGYGYTF
TGTGCCAGCAGCCTCTCCGGGACAGCCCTCGGATATGGCTACACCTTC
>15|TRBJ2-7|.|.|TRBV15
CATSRDLYTGVEQYF
TGTGCCACCAGCAGAGATCTCTACACGGGAGTTGAGCAGTACTTC
>13|TRBJ2-1|.|TRBD1|TRBV5-1
CASSAQGADEQFF
TGCGCCAGCAGCGCGCAGGGGGCGGATGAGCAGTTCTTC
>15|TRBJ2-5|.|.|TRBV7-7
CASSLILGGQETQYF
TGTGCCAGCAGCTTAATTTTGGGGGGCCAAGAGACCCAGTACTTC
>13|TRBJ2-7|.|.|TRBV18
CASSPEVDYEQYF
TGTGCCAGCTCACCAGAGGTTGACTACGAGCAGTACTTC
>12|TRBJ2-5|.|.|TRBV5-6
CASSWGVETQYF
TGTGCCAGCAGCTGGGGGGTGGAGACCCAGTACTTC
>15|TRBJ2-7|.|.|TRBV7-2
CASSTGSSPNYEQYF
TGTGCCAGCAGCACCGGCTCTAGCCCCAACTACGAGCAGTACTTC